A single sample gave rise to the 9 T cell receptor beta chains below, sequenced in a study of cytomegalovirus exposure and HLA in healthy donors. Primers included in the PCR were 60 Vbeta and 13 Jbeta primers. Clones were read by immunoSEQ multiplex PCR, and TCRdb kept only the in-frame ones, dropping some. The data hold about 150,000 clones, with around 80% observed a single time. What was sequenced was PBMCs. Source of these receptors: a woman aged 45-59 years in good health and CMV-seropositive.

About this clone: An end of the junction differs from the germline gene, which may be a read error. V and J are TRBV6-5 and TRBJ2-5; D might be TRBD1 (5 bases). Germline assignment: CDR1 MNHEY and CDR2 SVGAGI. The CDR3 consists of 13 residues. In nucleotides, the CDR3 is TGTGCCAGCAGTCGCCAGGGAAGAGAGCCCCAGTACTTC. It encodes CASSRQGREPQYF.

A note on this clone: The same CDR3 arises from other DNA sequences in this sample as well. The chain carries TRBV1 and TRBJ2-1; the table's D call TRBD1 went unverified against the DNA. TRBV1 is listed as a pseudogene. The CDR3 contains 14 residues. The CDR3 nucleotides read TGCACCAGCAGCCAGTGGGACAGGGCTAATGAGCAGTTCTTC. It is translated as CTSSQWDRANEQFF.

This rearrangement joins TRBV4-2 to TRBJ1-2, with 8 bases aligning to TRBD1. This CDR3 spans 16 amino acids. V shed 5 bases, J shed 1 base, and the junction held 9 bases outside the gene matches. Germline V CDR1 and CDR2: LGHNA, YNFKEQ. The CDR3 DNA is TGTGCCAGCAGCGTCCGGACAGGGATAATTAACTATGGCTACACCTTC. Protein sequence: CASSVRTGIINYGYTF.

The CDR3 is CASSPPGAGGPYSNQPQHF. The CDR3 bases are TGTGCCAGCAGCCCTCCCGGGGCAGGGGGACCGTACAGCAATCAGCCCCAGCATTTT. The J gene is TRBJ1-5, the V gene TRBV2; TRBD1 matches 7 bases. From germline, CDR1 is SNHLY and CDR2 FYNNEI. V shed 6 bases, J shed 1 base, and the junction held 18 bases outside the gene matches. The CDR3 is made up of 19 amino acids.

This clone was detected only a few times. The rearrangement joins TRBV18 to TRBJ2-7; D ambiguous. Germline CDR1 and CDR2: KGHSH and LQKENI. CDR3 size: 14 residues. The V and J ends lost 6 bases and 3 bases respectively, with 15 bases between them. The CDR3 spells CASSSTSMSYEQYF. CDR3 DNA sequence: TGTGCCAGCTCCTCGACATCAATGAGCTACGAGCAGTACTTC.

The V call is TRBV19, the J call TRBJ1-2; D is unresolved. CDR3 length equals 14 residues. CDR1 and CDR2 (germline): LNHDA, SQIVND (reference sequence). The CDR3 protein is CATVDAGRAGGYTF. CDR3 DNA: TGTGCTACTGTAGACGCCGGGAGGGCTGGGGGCTACACCTTC.

The gene calls are TRBV4-1 and TRBJ1-6, with D possibly TRBD1 on 5 matching bases. The CDR3 runs to 18 residues. Germline V gives CDR1 MGHRA, CDR2 YSYEKL. V gave up 2 bases and J gave up 2 bases, with 16 bases separating them. The CDR3 DNA follows: TGCGCCAGCAGCCAAAAAGGGGCAACTTGGCCCTATAATTCACCCCTCCACTTT. Amino acid sequence: CASSQKGATWPYNSPLHF.

The chain couples TRBV28 to TRBJ2-2, with D perhaps matching TRBD1 (6 bases). Trimming left V 6 bases short and J 8 bases short, with 10 bases between. Germline V CDR1 and CDR2: MDHEN, SYDVKM. The CDR3 contains 12 residues. CDR3 sequence (DNA): TGTGCCAGCAGCTCCGGGACAGGGGAGCTGTTTTTT. Protein sequence: CASSSGTGELFF. Full variable domain (missing parts from reference TRBV28 and TRBJ2-2): DVKVTQSSRYLVKRTGEKVFLECVQDMDHENMFWYRQDPGLGLRLIYFSYDVKMKEKGDIPEGYSVSREKKERFSLILESASTNQTSMYLCASSSGTGELFFGEGSRLTVL.

The chain is built from TRBV7-3 and TRBJ2-3; D might be TRBD2 (6 bases). The CDR3 contains 14 residues. The V gene lost 5 bases and the J gene lost 3 bases, with 12 bases spanning the gap. Per the germline V gene, CDR1 is SGHTA and CDR2 is FQGTGA. The CDR3: CASSPAGGTDTQYF. The CDR3 DNA reads TGTGCCAGCAGCCCCGCCGGGGGAACAGATACGCAGTATTTT.